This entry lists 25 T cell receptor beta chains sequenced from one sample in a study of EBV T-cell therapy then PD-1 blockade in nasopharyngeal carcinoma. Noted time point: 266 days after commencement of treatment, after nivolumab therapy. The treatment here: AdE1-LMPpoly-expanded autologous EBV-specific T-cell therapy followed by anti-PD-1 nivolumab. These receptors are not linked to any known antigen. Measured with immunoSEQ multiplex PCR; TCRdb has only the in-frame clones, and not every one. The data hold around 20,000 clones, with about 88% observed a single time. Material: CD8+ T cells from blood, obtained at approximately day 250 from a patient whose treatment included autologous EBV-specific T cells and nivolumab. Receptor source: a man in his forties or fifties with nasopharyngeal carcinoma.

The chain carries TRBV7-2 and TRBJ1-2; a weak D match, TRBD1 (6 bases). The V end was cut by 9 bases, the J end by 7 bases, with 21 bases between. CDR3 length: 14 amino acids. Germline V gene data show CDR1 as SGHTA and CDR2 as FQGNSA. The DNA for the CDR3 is TGTGCCAGGCGGGGTACGGGGGGGGCCGGTGGCTACACCTTC. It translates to CARRGTGGAGGYTF.

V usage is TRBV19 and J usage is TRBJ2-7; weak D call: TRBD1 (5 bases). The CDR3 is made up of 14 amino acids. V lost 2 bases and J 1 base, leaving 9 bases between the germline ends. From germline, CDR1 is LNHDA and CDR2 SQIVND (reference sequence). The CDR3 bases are TGTGCCAGTAGTATAAACAGGCGTTCCTACGAGCAGTACTTC. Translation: CASSINRRSYEQYF.

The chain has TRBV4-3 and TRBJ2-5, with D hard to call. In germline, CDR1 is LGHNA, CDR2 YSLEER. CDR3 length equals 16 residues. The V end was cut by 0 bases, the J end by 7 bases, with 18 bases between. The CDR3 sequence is CASSQDIGIVASTQYF. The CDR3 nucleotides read TGCGCCAGCAGCCAAGATATAGGGATTGTAGCATCGACCCAGTACTTC.

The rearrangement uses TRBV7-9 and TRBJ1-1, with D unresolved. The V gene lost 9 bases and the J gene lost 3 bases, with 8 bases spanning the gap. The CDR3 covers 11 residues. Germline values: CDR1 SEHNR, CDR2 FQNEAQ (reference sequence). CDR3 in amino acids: CASTEDTEAFF. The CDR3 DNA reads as TGTGCCAGTACCGAGGACACTGAAGCTTTCTTT.

CDR3 protein: CASSLNRDEQYF. CDR3 coding DNA: TGTGCCAGCAGCTTGAACAGGGACGAGCAGTACTTC. The chain uses TRBV5-6 and TRBJ2-7; D is possibly TRBD1 (6 bases). CDR1 and CDR2 from the germline V gene are SGHDT and YYEEEE. V gave up 1 base and J gave up 5 bases, with 7 bases separating them. The CDR3 is 12 residues long.

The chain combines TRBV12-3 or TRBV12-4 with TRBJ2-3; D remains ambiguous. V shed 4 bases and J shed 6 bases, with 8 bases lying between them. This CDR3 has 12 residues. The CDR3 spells CASSYRLDTQYF. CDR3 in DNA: TGTGCCAGCAGTTACAGACTGGATACGCAGTATTTT.

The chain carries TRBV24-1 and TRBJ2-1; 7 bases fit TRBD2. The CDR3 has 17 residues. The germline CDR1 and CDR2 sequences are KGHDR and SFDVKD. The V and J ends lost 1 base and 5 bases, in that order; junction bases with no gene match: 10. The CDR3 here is CATSDFKRAGRDNEQFF. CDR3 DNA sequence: TGTGCCACCAGTGATTTCAAAAGGGCAGGGAGGGACAATGAGCAGTTCTTC.

CDR3 nucleotide sequence: TGCGCCAGCAGCCAAGACCGGGACAGCCGTCCTCGTGGCTACACCTTC. Translating gives CASSQDRDSRPRGYTF. The genes are TRBV4-1 and TRBJ1-2, with 7 bases matching TRBD1. Trimming at V came to 0 bases and at J to 7 bases, leaving 11 bases not matched to a gene. The V gene's germline CDR1 is MGHRA and CDR2 YSYEKL. The CDR3 runs 16 residues.

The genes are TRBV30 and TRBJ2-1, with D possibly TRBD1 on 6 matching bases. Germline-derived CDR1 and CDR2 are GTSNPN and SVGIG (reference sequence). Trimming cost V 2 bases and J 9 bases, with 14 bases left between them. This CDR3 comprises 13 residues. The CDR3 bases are TGTGCCTGGAGTACCACATGGGGGCTTGAGCAGTTCTTC. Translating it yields CAWSTTWGLEQFF.

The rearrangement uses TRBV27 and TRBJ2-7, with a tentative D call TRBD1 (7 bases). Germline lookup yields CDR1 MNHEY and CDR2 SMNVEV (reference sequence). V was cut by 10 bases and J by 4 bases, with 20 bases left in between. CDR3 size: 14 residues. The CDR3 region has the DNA TGTGCCATCGCGGAGGGGACAGCTCCGTACGAGCAGTACTTC. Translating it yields CAIAEGTAPYEQYF.

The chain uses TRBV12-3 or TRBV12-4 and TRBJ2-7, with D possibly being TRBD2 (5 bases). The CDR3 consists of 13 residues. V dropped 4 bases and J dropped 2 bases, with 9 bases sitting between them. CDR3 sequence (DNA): TGTGCCAGCAGTTCCTCGCGGGCCTACGAGCAGTACTTC. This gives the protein CASSSSRAYEQYF.

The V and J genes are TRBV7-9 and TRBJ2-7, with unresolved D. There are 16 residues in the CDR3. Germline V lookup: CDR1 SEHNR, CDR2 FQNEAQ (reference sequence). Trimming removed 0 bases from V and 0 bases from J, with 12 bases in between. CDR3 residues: CASSLAQLRSSYEQYF. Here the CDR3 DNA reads TGTGCCAGCAGCTTAGCGCAACTTAGGAGCTCCTACGAGCAGTACTTC.

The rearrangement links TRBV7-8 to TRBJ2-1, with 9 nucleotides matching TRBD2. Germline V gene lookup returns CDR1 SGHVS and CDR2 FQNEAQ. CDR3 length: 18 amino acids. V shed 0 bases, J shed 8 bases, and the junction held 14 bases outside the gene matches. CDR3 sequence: CASSLAIRMGLALDEQFF. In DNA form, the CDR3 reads TGTGCCAGCAGCTTAGCGATAAGGATGGGACTAGCTTTAGATGAGCAGTTCTTC. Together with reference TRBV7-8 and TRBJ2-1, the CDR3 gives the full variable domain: GAGVSQSPRYKVAKRGQDVALRCDPISGHVSLFWYQQALGQGPEFLTYFQNEAQLDKSGLPSDRFFAERPEGSVSTLKIQRTQQEDSAVYLCASSLAIRMGLALDEQFFGPGTRLTVL.

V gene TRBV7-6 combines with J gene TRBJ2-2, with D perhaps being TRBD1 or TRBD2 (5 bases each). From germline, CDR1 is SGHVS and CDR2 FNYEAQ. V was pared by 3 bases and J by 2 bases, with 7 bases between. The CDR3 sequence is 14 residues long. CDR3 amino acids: CASSFGANTGELFF. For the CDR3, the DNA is TGTGCCAGCAGCTTCGGGGCCAACACCGGGGAGCTGTTTTTT.

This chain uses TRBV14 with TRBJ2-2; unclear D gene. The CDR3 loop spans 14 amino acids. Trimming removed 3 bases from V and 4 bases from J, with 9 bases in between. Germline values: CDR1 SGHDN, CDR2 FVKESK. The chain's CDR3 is CASSHRASTGELFF. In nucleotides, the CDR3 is TGTGCCAGCAGCCACCGGGCCAGCACCGGGGAGCTGTTTTTT.

CDR3 nucleotides: TGTGCCAGCAGCCAACCTGACTTGCATCAGAACCAAGAGACCCAGTACTTC. Its protein is CASSQPDLHQNQETQYF. V usage is TRBV16 and J usage is TRBJ2-5; D gene unclear. CDR1 and CDR2 (germline): KGHSY, FQNENV. V shed 2 bases and J shed 0 bases, with 16 bases lying between them. The CDR3 length is 17 residues.

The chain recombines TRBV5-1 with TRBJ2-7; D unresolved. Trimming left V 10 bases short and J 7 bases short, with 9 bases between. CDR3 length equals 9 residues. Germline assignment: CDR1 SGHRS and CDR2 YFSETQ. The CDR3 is CAVGIEQYF. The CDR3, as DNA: TGCGCCGTAGGGATAGAGCAGTACTTC.

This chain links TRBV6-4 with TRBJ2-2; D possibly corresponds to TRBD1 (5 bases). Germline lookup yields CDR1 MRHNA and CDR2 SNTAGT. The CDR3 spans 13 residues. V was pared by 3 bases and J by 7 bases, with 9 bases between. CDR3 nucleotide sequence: TGTGCCAGCAGTGAGACAGCAGTCGGGGAGCTGTTTTTT. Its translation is CASSETAVGELFF.

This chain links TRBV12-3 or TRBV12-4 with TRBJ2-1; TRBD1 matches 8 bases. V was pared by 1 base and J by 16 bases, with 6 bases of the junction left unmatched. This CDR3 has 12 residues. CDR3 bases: TGTGCCAGCAGTTTAGGGCGGGACAGGTTATTCTTC. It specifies CASSLGRDRLFF.

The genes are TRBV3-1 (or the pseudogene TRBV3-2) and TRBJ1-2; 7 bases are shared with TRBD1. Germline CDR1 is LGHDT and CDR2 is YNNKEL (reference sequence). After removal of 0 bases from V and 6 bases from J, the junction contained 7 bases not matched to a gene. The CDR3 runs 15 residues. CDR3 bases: TGTGCCAGCAGCCAAGAATTGGTCAGGGGGGATGGCTACACCTTC. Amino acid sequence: CASSQELVRGDGYTF.

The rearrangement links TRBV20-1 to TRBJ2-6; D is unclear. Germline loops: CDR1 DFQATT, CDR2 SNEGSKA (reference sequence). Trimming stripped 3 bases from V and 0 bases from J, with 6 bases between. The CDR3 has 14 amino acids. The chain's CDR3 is CSASGRSGANVLTF. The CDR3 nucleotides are TGCAGTGCTAGTGGACGCTCTGGGGCCAACGTCCTGACTTTC.

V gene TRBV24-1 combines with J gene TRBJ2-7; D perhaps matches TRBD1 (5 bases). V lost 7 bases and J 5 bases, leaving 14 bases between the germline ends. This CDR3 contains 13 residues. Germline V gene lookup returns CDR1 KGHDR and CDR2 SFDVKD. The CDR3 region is CATSSGKVHEQYF. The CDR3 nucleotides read TGTGCCACCAGCTCAGGGAAGGTCCACGAGCAGTACTTC.

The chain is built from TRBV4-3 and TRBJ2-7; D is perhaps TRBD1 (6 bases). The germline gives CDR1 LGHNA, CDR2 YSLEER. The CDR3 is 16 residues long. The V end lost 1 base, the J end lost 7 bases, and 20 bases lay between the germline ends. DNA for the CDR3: TGCGCCAGCAGCCAAGGCAGGGGCAGAACTACGTGGGAGCAGTACTTC. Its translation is CASSQGRGRTTWEQYF.

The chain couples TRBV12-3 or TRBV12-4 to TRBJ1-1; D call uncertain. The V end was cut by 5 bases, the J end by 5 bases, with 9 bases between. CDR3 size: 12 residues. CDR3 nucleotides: TGTGCCAGCAGTCCCACCGGGACTGAAGCTTTCTTT. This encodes CASSPTGTEAFF.

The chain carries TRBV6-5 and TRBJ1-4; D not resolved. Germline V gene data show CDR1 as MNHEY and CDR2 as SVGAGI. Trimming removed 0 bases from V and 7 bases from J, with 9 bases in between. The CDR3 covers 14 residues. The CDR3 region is CASSYSSTGEKLFF. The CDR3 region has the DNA TGTGCCAGCAGTTACTCTTCGACGGGTGAAAAACTGTTTTTT.